The 5 T cell receptor beta chains below all came from one sample that was sequenced in a study of blood T cell repertoires in COVID-19. Produced via immunoSEQ multiplex PCR; TCRdb's table is partial and in-frame only. The sample yields about 150,000 clones, roughly four fifths seen once. Sequencing was carried out using peripheral blood. These receptors were taken from a human donor with acute or convalescent COVID-19. The donor label of this sample is uncertain.

This clone was detected only once. This chain links TRBV30 with TRBJ1-1, with 10 bases lining up with TRBD1. Germline CDR1 GTSNPN, CDR2 SVGIG (reference sequence). This CDR3 region has 16 residues. Trimming cost V 2 bases and J 4 bases; bases outside gene matches: 10. The CDR3 DNA reads TGTGCCTGGAGTATCCTCGGGACAGGGGAAGGCACTGAAGCTTTCTTT. This translates into CAWSILGTGEGTEAFF.

This rearrangement joins TRBV18 to TRBJ1-1; D might be TRBD1 (5 bases). V was cut by 2 bases and J by 0 bases, with 10 bases left in between. Germline-derived CDR1 and CDR2 are KGHSH and LQKENI. The CDR3 consists of 15 residues. CDR3 in DNA: TGTGCCAGCTCACCAAGACAGCCCTTGAACACTGAAGCTTTCTTT. Its translation: CASSPRQPLNTEAFF.

This chain connects TRBV7-8 to TRBJ2-6; TRBD2 is a possible D gene (7 bases). V was clipped by 5 bases and J by 2 bases, with 13 bases between them. Germline values: CDR1 SGHVS, CDR2 FQNEAQ. This CDR3 region has 16 residues. CDR3 nucleotide sequence: TGTGCCAGCAGCATCCGCGGGGGCGCTGGGGCCAACGTCCTGACTTTC. Translation gives CASSIRGGAGANVLTF.

This chain links TRBV19 with TRBJ1-2, with 9 bases matching TRBD1. The CDR3 totals 14 residues. J lost 4 bases, V lost 7 bases, and 7 bases had no gene match. From germline, CDR1 is LNHDA and CDR2 SQIVND (reference sequence). DNA for the CDR3: TGTGCCAGTACTGGACAGGGGATGTCCTATGGCTACACCTTC. The encoded protein is CASTGQGMSYGYTF.

The V and J genes are TRBV14 and TRBJ2-7; D is unresolved. Germline V gene sequence: CDR1 SGHDN, CDR2 FVKESK. V shed 0 bases and J shed 4 bases, with 7 bases lying between them. CDR3 length equals 13 residues. The DNA for the CDR3 is TGTGCCAGCAGCCAAGAAGCCGGTTACGAGCAGTACTTC. This codes for CASSQEAGYEQYF.